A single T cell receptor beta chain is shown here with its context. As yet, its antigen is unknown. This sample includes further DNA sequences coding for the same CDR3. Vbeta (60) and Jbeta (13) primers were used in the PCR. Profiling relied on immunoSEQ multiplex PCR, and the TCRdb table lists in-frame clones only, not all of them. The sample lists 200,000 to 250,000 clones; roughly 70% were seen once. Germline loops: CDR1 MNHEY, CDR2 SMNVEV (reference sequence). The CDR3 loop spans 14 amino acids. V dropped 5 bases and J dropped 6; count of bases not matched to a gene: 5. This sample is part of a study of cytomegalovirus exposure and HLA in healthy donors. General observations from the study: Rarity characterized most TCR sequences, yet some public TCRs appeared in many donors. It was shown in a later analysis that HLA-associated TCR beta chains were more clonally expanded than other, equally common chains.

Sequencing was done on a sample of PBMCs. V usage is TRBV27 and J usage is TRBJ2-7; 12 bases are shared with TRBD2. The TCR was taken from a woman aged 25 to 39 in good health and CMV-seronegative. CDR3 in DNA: TGTGCCAGCAGTCCCCTAGCGGGGGGGCCCGAGCAGTACTTC. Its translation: CASSPLAGGPEQYF.